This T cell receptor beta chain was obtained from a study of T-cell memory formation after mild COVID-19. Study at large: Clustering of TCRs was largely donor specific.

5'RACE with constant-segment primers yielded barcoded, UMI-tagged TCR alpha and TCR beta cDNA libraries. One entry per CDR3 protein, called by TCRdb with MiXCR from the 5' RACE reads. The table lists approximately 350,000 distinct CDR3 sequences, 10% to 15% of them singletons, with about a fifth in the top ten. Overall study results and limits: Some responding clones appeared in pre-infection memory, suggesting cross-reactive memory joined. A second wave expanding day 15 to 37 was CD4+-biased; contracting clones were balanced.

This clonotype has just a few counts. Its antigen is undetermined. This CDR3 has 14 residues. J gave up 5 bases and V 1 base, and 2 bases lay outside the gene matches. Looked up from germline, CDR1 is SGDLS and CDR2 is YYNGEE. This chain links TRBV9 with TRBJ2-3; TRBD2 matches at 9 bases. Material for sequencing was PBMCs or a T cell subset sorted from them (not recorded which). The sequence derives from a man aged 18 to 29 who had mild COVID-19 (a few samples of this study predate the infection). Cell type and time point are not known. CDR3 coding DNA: TGTGCCAGCAGCGTACTAGCGGGGATAGATACGCAGTATTTT. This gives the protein CASSVLAGIDTQYF.